Sequencing of this T cell receptor (beta chain) was carried out in a study of blood T cells in healthy people across ages. Study results and caveats: Measured against age, TCR beta diversity per million T cells decreased in a roughly linear manner.

Then a second PCR, running about 6 to 11 cycles, was carried out with a sample-barcoded 5' primer and a J-beta primer mix. TCRdb independently ran MiXCR on the 5' RACE reads; one entry per CDR3 protein. The repertoire consists of about 730,000 distinct CDR3 sequences, with roughly 47% occurring once and the leading ten covering less than 25%. This clonotype was observed a few times. Its antigen remains unknown. Source material: blood. The clonotype comes from a woman in her sixties in good health.

CDR3 in amino acids: CASSLGSASGLYNEQFF. In DNA form, the CDR3 reads TGTGCCAGCAGCTTGGGATCGGCTAGCGGGTTATACAATGAGCAGTTCTTC. The chain joins TRBV5-8 to TRBJ2-1; 8 bases match TRBD2. Germline CDR1 is SGHTS and CDR2 is YDEGEE. V trimming: 0 bases; J trimming: 4 bases; junction bases outside the gene matches: 9. The CDR3 length is 17 residues.